Shown below are 5 T cell receptor beta chains from a single sample sequenced in a study of blood T cell repertoires in COVID-19. Profiling relied on immunoSEQ multiplex PCR, and the TCRdb table lists in-frame clones only, not all of them. The profile covers some 190,000 clones, with 65% to 80% appearing a single time and 12% taken by the ten largest. The material sequenced was peripheral blood. These receptors were collected from a woman aged 45 to 65 with acute or convalescent COVID-19.

This chain links TRBV7-6 with TRBJ2-7, with 8 nucleotides matching TRBD1. Germline loops: CDR1 SGHVS, CDR2 FNYEAQ. The length of the CDR3 is 15 residues. J lost 6 bases, V lost 5 bases, and 12 bases had no gene match. CDR3 in DNA: TGTGCCAGCAGCCCCAGGGGGGCAGGGGGCCGCGAGCAGTACTTC. It translates to CASSPRGAGGREQYF.

The chain combines TRBV19 with TRBJ1-1; D perhaps matches TRBD1 (6 bases). The V end was cut by 6 bases, the J end by 2 bases, with 16 bases between. The CDR3 runs to 15 residues. Germline CDR1 is LNHDA and CDR2 is SQIVND (reference sequence). CDR3 region: CASRPLQGTNTEAFF. In nucleotides, the CDR3 is TGTGCCAGTAGACCTCTACAGGGAACAAACACTGAAGCTTTCTTT.

The chain has TRBV9 and TRBJ2-4; 15 bases align to TRBD2. The CDR3 contains 16 residues. The germline V gene has CDR1 SGDLS and CDR2 YYNGEE. V lost 4 bases, J lost 7 bases, and 6 bases stayed unmatched. The DNA of the CDR3 is TGTGCCAGCAGCAGACGGACTAGCGGGGGGGCGAACATTCAGTACTTC. It yields the protein CASSRRTSGGANIQYF.

The gene calls are TRBV14 and TRBJ1-2, with D possibly TRBD1 on 6 matching bases. Germline V lookup: CDR1 SGHDN, CDR2 FVKESK. The CDR3 sequence is 14 residues long. V lost 4 bases and J lost 2, with 11 bases in between. CDR3 residues: CASSLNDRNYGYTF. The CDR3 DNA follows: TGTGCCAGCAGCCTTAACGACAGGAACTATGGCTACACCTTC.

The CDR3 sequence is CASSLHSTGELFF. CDR3 bases: TGTGCCAGCAGCTTGCATTCCACCGGGGAGCTGTTTTTT. V and J are TRBV5-4 and TRBJ2-2, with no clear D. V shed 1 base and J shed 4 bases, with 5 bases lying between them. Looked up from germline, CDR1 is SGHNT and CDR2 is YYREEE (reference sequence). The CDR3 contains 13 residues.